The 25 T cell receptor beta chains reported below all come from one sample, sequenced in a study of identical twins. TCRdb passed the 5' RACE reads through MiXCR, listing each CDR3 protein once. In the table there are 750,000 to 950,000 distinct CDR3 sequences, more than 9% of which are singletons. These data were likewise used in another study, on yellow fever vaccine responses in identical twins.

Sequenced sample: PBMCs. These TCRs come from a young woman in good health.

The gene calls are TRBV11-2 and TRBJ2-1; 7 bases agree with TRBD2. The V gene's germline CDR1 is SGHAT and CDR2 FQNNGV. With 5 bases clipped from V and 3 bases from J, the junction kept 10 bases outside the gene matches. This CDR3 comprises 16 residues. The CDR3 nucleotides are TGTGCCAGCAGCCCCACGTGGCGGGAGCTCTACAATGAGCAGTTCTTC. Protein sequence: CASSPTWRELYNEQFF.

The J gene is TRBJ1-1, the V gene TRBV27, with 7 bases lining up with TRBD1. Germline trimming cut 6 bases from V and 2 bases from J; bases unmatched to any gene: 9. The germline gives CDR1 MNHEY, CDR2 SMNVEV (reference sequence). This CDR3 region has 15 residues. The CDR3 DNA reads TGTGCCAGCAGCCGGAAACAGGGGTCAAACACTGAAGCTTTCTTT. Protein sequence: CASSRKQGSNTEAFF.

In this sample, this clonotype turned up a few times. The chain employs TRBV3-1 and TRBJ1-1; D is ambiguous. The CDR3 runs 16 residues. CDR1 is LGHDT, CDR2 YNNKEL, per germline (reference sequence). V was trimmed by 0 bases and J by 3 bases, leaving 14 bases between them. This CDR3 is CASSQDEGPQYTEAFF. CDR3 DNA sequence: TGTGCCAGCAGCCAAGATGAAGGGCCCCAGTACACTGAAGCTTTCTTT.

This clonotype was counted a few times. The rearrangement joins TRBV20-1 to TRBJ2-2, with TRBD2 matching 7 bases. The V segment lost 1 base and the J segment 1 base; nucleotides outside the gene matches: 9. Germline assignment: CDR1 DFQATT and CDR2 SNEGSKA (reference sequence). The CDR3 is 17 residues long. The CDR3 region is CSARAPSGGLNTGELFF. In DNA, the CDR3 is TGCAGTGCTAGAGCTCCTAGCGGAGGGTTGAACACCGGGGAGCTGTTTTTT.

V and J are TRBV6-2 or TRBV6-3 and TRBJ2-7; unclear D gene. This CDR3 contains 12 residues. CDR1 and CDR2 (germline): MNHEY, SVGEGT. With 6 bases removed from V and 8 bases from J, the gap between germline ends came to 14 bases. CDR3 coding DNA: TGTGCCAGCAGCCCCGATCTGACCAAGCAGTACGTC. Its translation is CASSPDLTKQYV.

V and J are TRBV10-3 and TRBJ2-2; 9 positions agree with TRBD2. There are 17 residues in the CDR3. Germline V gives CDR1 ENHRY, CDR2 SYGVKD. With 0 bases clipped from V and 0 bases from J, the junction kept 2 bases outside the gene matches. Here the CDR3 reads CAISESRLAANTGELFF. Here the CDR3 DNA reads TGTGCCATCAGTGAGTCGAGACTAGCGGCGAACACCGGGGAGCTGTTTTTT.

The chain couples TRBV3-1 to TRBJ2-7, with D perhaps TRBD1 (6 bases). This CDR3 is 13 amino acids long. Germline V CDR1 and CDR2: LGHDT, YNNKEL (reference sequence). Trimming cost V 4 bases and J 4 bases, with 11 bases left between them. The CDR3 DNA is TGTGCCAGCAGCCTCCAAACAGGGTACGAGCAGTACTTC. Protein sequence: CASSLQTGYEQYF.

J is TRBJ2-2 and V is TRBV10-1; D is undetermined. Germline V gene sequence: CDR1 WNHNN, CDR2 SYGVQD (reference sequence). The CDR3 extends over 13 amino acids. The V end was cut by 5 bases, the J end by 5 bases, with 9 bases between. CDR3 sequence reads: CASSIGWTGELFF. CDR3 DNA: TGCGCCAGCAGTATCGGGTGGACCGGGGAGCTGTTTTTT.

This clonotype showed up just a few times. The gene calls are TRBV12-3 or TRBV12-4 and TRBJ1-5; the D gene is possibly TRBD1 (5 bases). The V end was cut by 3 bases, the J end by 7 bases, with 13 bases between. This CDR3 is built from 14 residues. The CDR3 DNA reads TGTGCCAGCAGTTTGGCAGGGTCGGGACAGCCCCAGCATTTT. Amino acids: CASSLAGSGQPQHF.

This clonotype has more than one count but fewer than ten. The J gene is TRBJ2-1, the V gene TRBV12-3 or TRBV12-4; TRBD1 aligns across 9 bases. V gave up 8 bases and J gave up 10 bases; unmatched junction bases: 12. CDR3 length equals 14 residues. The CDR3 nucleotides read TGTGCCAGCTCCGTCCCGGGACAGGGCTCGGAGCAGTTCTTC. Translated, it gives CASSVPGQGSEQFF.

J is TRBJ1-4 and V is TRBV3-1, with D uncertain. V was trimmed by 0 bases and J by 4 bases, leaving 6 bases between them. Germline V gene sequence: CDR1 LGHDT, CDR2 YNNKEL (reference sequence). The CDR3 spans 14 residues. CDR3 nucleotides: TGTGCCAGCAGCCAAGATACAATTAATGAAAAACTGTTTTTT. It encodes CASSQDTINEKLFF.

This clonotype was seen a few times. V is TRBV20-1 and J is TRBJ2-3; no clear D. There are 12 residues in the CDR3. Germline CDR1 reads DFQATT; CDR2 reads SNEGSKA (reference sequence). Trimming took 4 bases from V and 14 from J, leaving 19 bases between them. CDR3 in amino acids: CSATWSGKTSYF. The DNA for the CDR3 is TGCAGTGCTACCTGGTCGGGCAAAACGTCGTATTTT.

This clonotype came up a few times. V and J are TRBV20-1 and TRBJ2-7; 11 bases fit TRBD1. Germline-derived CDR1 and CDR2 are DFQATT and SNEGSKA (reference sequence). The CDR3 extends over 15 amino acids. V lost 6 bases and J lost 3; bases outside the gene matches: 10. CDR3 in DNA: TGCAGTGCCACGAAACCGGGACAGGGGGTCTACGAGCAGTACTTC. Translation: CSATKPGQGVYEQYF.

This clonotype has a count of ten or more. The V and J genes are TRBV20-1 and TRBJ1-6; D may be TRBD1 (5 bases). The CDR3 totals 15 residues. Germline lookup yields CDR1 DFQATT and CDR2 SNEGSKA (reference sequence). Trimming shortened V by 5 bases and J by 7 bases, and 18 bases separated the two germline ends. The CDR3 protein is CSARFGGFDNSPLHF. As DNA, the CDR3 is TGCAGTGCTCGGTTTGGGGGTTTCGACAATTCACCCCTCCACTTT.

This clonotype was detected a few times. V usage is TRBV28 and J usage is TRBJ2-5; 9 bases align to TRBD2. The CDR3 has 14 amino acids. CDR1 is MDHEN and CDR2 is SYDVKM in the germline V gene. The V segment lost 6 bases and the J segment 7 bases; nucleotides outside the gene matches: 9. This CDR3 is CASSSVGGGGTQYF. The CDR3 DNA reads as TGTGCCAGCAGCTCCGTTGGCGGGGGGGGGACCCAGTACTTC.

This clonotype was detected many times. The chain joins TRBV12-3 or TRBV12-4 to TRBJ1-1; maybe TRBD1 (5 bases). There are 14 residues in the CDR3. The germline V and J ends were trimmed by 2 bases and 3 bases, with 10 bases remaining between them. The CDR3 DNA reads as TGTGCCAGCAGTTTAAGGGGCAGGGACACTGAAGCTTTCTTT. Translation: CASSLRGRDTEAFF.

This chain connects TRBV20-1 to TRBJ2-3, with 14 positions matching TRBD2. V lost 3 bases and J lost 6; bases outside the gene matches: 11. The germline CDR1 and CDR2 sequences are DFQATT and SNEGSKA (reference sequence). The CDR3 extends over 17 amino acids. Here the CDR3 reads CSARGLAGARGVDTQYF. For the CDR3, the DNA is TGCAGTGCTAGGGGACTAGCGGGGGCCCGAGGGGTGGATACGCAGTATTTT.

The chain links TRBV3-1 to TRBJ1-2, with a possible D match to TRBD1 (6 bases). V gave up 1 base and J gave up 3 bases, with 9 bases separating them. The CDR3 sequence is 14 residues long. Germline values: CDR1 LGHDT, CDR2 YNNKEL (reference sequence). The CDR3 sequence is CASSQGRQDYGYTF. The CDR3 bases are TGTGCCAGCAGCCAAGGCAGACAGGACTATGGCTACACCTTC. Full variable domain (remainder filled in from reference TRBV3-1 and TRBJ1-2): DTAVSQTPKYLVTQMGNDKSIKCEQNLGHDTMYWYKQDSKKFLKIMFSYNNKELIINETVPNRFSPKSPDKAHLNLHINSLELGDSAVYFCASSQGRQDYGYTFGSGTRLTVV.

The chain recombines TRBV7-8 with TRBJ1-5; D call uncertain. The V gene's germline CDR1 is SGHVS and CDR2 FQNEAQ. This CDR3 has 14 amino acids. V lost 1 base and J 7 bases, leaving 11 bases between the germline ends. The CDR3 sequence is CASSLGTSTQPQHF. CDR3 coding DNA: TGTGCCAGCAGCTTAGGCACGAGTACACAGCCCCAGCATTTT.

This clonotype came up many times. V usage is TRBV6-2 or TRBV6-3 and J usage is TRBJ2-1; D assignment may be TRBD1 or TRBD2 (5 bases each). There are 11 residues in the CDR3. In germline, CDR1 is MNHEY, CDR2 SVGEGT. V lost 6 bases and J lost 11, with 11 bases in between. CDR3 sequence reads: CASSPGTKQFF. In DNA, the CDR3 is TGTGCCAGCAGCCCAGGGACCAAGCAGTTCTTC.

This clonotype occurred a few times. J is TRBJ1-2 and V is TRBV6-1; D is perhaps TRBD1 (6 bases). CDR1 and CDR2 from the germline V gene are MNHNS and SASEGT. The CDR3 runs 15 residues. Trimming took 6 bases from V and 4 from J, leaving 18 bases between them. CDR3 sequence: CASRRNRVVSYGYTF. The CDR3 nucleotides are TGTGCCAGCAGACGTAACAGGGTGGTTAGCTATGGCTACACCTTC.

The chain links TRBV9 to TRBJ1-5; D possibly corresponds to TRBD1 (5 bases). Trimming shortened V by 5 bases and J by 2 bases, and 14 bases separated the two germline ends. The CDR3 spans 15 residues. The germline V gene has CDR1 SGDLS and CDR2 YYNGEE. This CDR3 reads CASSGPGLGNQPQHF. The CDR3 DNA reads TGTGCCAGCAGTGGCCCGGGGCTCGGCAATCAGCCCCAGCATTTT.

About this clonotype itself: A much larger clone lies a single base off, so this may be a read error. The rearrangement links TRBV12-3 or TRBV12-4 to TRBJ1-5; D not resolved. Trimming pared 7 bases from V and 5 bases from J, leaving 12 bases between. The CDR3 runs to 13 residues. CDR3 region: CASIVGGDQPQHF. As DNA, the CDR3 is TGTGCCAGCATTGTTGGTGGGGATCAGCCCCAGCATTTT.

This clonotype occurred a few times. Here the CDR3 reads CASSLKGQGRDTEAFF. In DNA form, the CDR3 reads TGTGCCAGCAGCTTAAAGGGGCAGGGAAGAGACACTGAAGCTTTCTTT. The chain carries TRBV7-8 and TRBJ1-1; TRBD1 is a possible D gene (5 bases). Trimming removed 2 bases at V and 3 bases at J, with 16 bases between. This CDR3 comprises 16 residues. Looked up from germline, CDR1 is SGHVS and CDR2 is FQNEAQ.

The DNA for the CDR3 is TGTGCCAGCAGTCAACCCGCCGCGGCCAGAAGAGCTGGAAACACCATATATTTT. Protein: CASSQPAAARRAGNTIYF. The chain has TRBV3-1 and TRBJ1-3; D is uncertain. The V end lost 6 bases, the J end lost 2 bases, and 23 bases lay between the germline ends. The CDR3 is 18 residues long. Looked up from germline, CDR1 is LGHDT and CDR2 is YNNKEL (reference sequence).